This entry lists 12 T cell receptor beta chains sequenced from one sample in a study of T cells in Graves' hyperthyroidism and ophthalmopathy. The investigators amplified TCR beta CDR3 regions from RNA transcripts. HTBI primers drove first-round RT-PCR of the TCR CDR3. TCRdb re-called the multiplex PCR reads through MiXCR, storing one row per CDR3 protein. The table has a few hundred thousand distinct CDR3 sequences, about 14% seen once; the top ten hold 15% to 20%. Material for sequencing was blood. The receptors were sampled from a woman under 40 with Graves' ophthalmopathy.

CDR3 sequence: CASSPHRSSYEQYF. CDR3 coding DNA: TGTGCCAGCAGCCCGCACAGGAGCTCCTACGAGCAGTACTTC. This chain uses TRBV28 with TRBJ2-7, with a tentative D call TRBD1 (5 bases). The V gene lost 6 bases and the J gene lost 0 bases, with 12 bases spanning the gap. CDR1 is MDHEN, CDR2 SYDVKM, per germline. The CDR3 consists of 14 residues.

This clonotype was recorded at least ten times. CDR3 in DNA: TGTGCCAGCAGCTTAGTTCCGGGGGGACTCTACGAGCAGTACTTC. Translating gives CASSLVPGGLYEQYF. The rearrangement uses TRBV7-9 and TRBJ2-7, with 7 nucleotides matching TRBD2. CDR1 SEHNR and CDR2 FQNEAQ come from the germline V gene (reference sequence). The CDR3 runs 15 residues. Trimming removed 1 base from V and 3 bases from J; junction bases left unmatched: 6.

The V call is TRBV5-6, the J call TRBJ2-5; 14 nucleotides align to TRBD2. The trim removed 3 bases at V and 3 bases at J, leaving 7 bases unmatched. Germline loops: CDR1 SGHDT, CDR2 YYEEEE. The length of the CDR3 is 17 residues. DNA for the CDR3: TGTGCCAGCAGCTCCCCGAGGGGACTAGCGGGGGAAGAGACCCAGTACTTC. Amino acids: CASSSPRGLAGEETQYF.

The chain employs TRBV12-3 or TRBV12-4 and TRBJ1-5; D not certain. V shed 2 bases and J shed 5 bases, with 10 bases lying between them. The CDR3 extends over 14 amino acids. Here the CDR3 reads CASSLKGSDQPQHF. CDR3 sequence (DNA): TGTGCCAGCAGTTTAAAAGGGAGCGATCAGCCCCAGCATTTT.

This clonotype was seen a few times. The CDR3 DNA reads TGTGCCAGCAAAGTGGGGACAGCATCCTCTGGGGCCAACGTCCTGACTTTC. Its protein is CASKVGTASSGANVLTF. V and J are TRBV27 and TRBJ2-6; 7 positions match TRBD1. Germline assignment: CDR1 MNHEY and CDR2 SMNVEV (reference sequence). CDR3 length: 17 residues. V shed 7 bases, J shed 0 bases, and the junction held 9 bases outside the gene matches.

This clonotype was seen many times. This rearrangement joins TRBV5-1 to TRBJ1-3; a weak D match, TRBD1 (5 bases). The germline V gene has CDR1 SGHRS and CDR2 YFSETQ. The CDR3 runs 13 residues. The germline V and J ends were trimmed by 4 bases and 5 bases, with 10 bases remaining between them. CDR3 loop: CASSRDVRNTIYF. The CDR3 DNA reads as TGCGCCAGCAGCAGGGACGTTCGAAACACCATATATTTT. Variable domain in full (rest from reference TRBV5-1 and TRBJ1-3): KAGVTQTPRYLIKTRGQQVTLSCSPISGHRSVSWYQQTPGQGLQFLFEYFSETQRNKGNFPGRFSGRQFSNSRSEMNVSTLELGDSALYLCASSRDVRNTIYFGEGSWLTVV.

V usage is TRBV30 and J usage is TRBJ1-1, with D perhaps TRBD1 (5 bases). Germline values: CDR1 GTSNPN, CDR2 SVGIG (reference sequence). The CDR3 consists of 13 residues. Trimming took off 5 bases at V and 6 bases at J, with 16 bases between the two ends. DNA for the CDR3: TGTGCCTGGGGTTTCCCAGGGACGGCTGAAGCTTTCTTT. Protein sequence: CAWGFPGTAEAFF. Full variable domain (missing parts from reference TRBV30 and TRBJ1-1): SQTIHQWPATLVQPVGSPLSLECTVEGTSNPNLYWYRQAAGRGLQLLFYSVGIGQISSEVPQNLSASRPQDRQFILSSKKLLLSDSGFYLCAWGFPGTAEAFFGQGTRLTVV.

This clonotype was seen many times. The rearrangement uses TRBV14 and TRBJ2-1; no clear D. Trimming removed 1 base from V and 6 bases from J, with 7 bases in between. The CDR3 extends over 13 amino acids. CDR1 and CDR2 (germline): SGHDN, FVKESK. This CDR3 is CASSQGYVNEQFF. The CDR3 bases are TGTGCCAGCAGCCAAGGTTACGTCAATGAGCAGTTCTTC.

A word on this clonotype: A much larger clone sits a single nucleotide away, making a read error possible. Here the CDR3 DNA reads TGTGCCAGCTCACCACAAAGAACTCCGGGACAGGCAGGGTATGGCTACGCCTTC. It yields the protein CASSPQRTPGQAGYGYAF. The chain employs TRBV18 and TRBJ1-2, with 8 bases lining up with TRBD1. CDR3 size: 18 residues. Per germline, CDR1 KGHSH and CDR2 LQKENI.

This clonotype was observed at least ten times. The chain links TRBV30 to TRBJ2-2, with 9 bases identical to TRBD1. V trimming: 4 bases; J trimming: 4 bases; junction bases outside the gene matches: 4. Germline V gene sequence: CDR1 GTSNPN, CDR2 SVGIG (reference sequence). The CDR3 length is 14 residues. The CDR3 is CAWNRGRSTGELFF. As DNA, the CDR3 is TGTGCCTGGAACAGGGGGCGAAGCACCGGGGAGCTGTTTTTT.

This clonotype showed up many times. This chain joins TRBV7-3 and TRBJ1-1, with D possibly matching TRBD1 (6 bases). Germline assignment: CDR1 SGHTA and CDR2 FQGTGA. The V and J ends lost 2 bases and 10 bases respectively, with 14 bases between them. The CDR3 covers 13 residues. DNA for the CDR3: TGTGCCAGCAGCTTAGGCAGACAGGCCGCAGCTTTCTTT. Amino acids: CASSLGRQAAAFF.

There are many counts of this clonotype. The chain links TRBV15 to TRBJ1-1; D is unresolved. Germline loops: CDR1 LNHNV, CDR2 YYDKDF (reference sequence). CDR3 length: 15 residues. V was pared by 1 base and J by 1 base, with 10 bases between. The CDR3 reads CATSRVGIGNTEAFF. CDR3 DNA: TGTGCCACCAGCAGAGTTGGCATAGGGAACACTGAAGCTTTCTTT. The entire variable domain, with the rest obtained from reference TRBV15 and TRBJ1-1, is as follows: DAMVIQNPRYQVTQFGKPVTLSCSQTLNHNVMYWYQQKSSQAPKLLFHYYDKDFNNEADTPDNFQSRRPNTSFCFLDIRSPGLGDTAMYLCATSRVGIGNTEAFFGQGTRLTVV.